The TCR beta chain under discussion was sequenced for a study of T cells in Graves' hyperthyroidism and ophthalmopathy. Study results and caveats: Ophthalmopathy was predicted by the model a median of approximately six months ahead of onset. Clonotypes that were expanded in thyroid above 0.001 mostly appeared in blood too.

Amplified TCR beta CDR3 regions derived from RNA transcripts. HTBI primers drove first-round RT-PCR of the TCR CDR3. One entry per CDR3 protein, called by TCRdb with MiXCR from the multiplex PCR reads. Found here are hundreds of thousands of distinct CDR3 sequences, about 45% of them singletons; the top ten hold less than 9.5%. This clonotype was seen a few times. Its specificity is unknown. Exclusion criteria comprised uncontrolled infection, other autoimmune disease, pregnancy or lactation. This receptor was taken from an adult man with Graves' disease, either hyperthyroidism or ophthalmopathy (not recorded which). Input material: peripheral blood or thyroid tissue (not recorded which).

The CDR3 region has the DNA TGTGCCAGCAGCCAACAGGGTGTCCAAATGAACACTGAAGCTTTCTTT. Protein sequence: CASSQQGVQMNTEAFF. The chain employs TRBV14 and TRBJ1-1, with D possibly matching TRBD1 (5 bases). Germline V gives CDR1 SGHDN, CDR2 FVKESK. There are 16 residues in the CDR3. Between the trimmed V and J ends, which lost 2 bases and 0 bases, there was a span of 13 bases.